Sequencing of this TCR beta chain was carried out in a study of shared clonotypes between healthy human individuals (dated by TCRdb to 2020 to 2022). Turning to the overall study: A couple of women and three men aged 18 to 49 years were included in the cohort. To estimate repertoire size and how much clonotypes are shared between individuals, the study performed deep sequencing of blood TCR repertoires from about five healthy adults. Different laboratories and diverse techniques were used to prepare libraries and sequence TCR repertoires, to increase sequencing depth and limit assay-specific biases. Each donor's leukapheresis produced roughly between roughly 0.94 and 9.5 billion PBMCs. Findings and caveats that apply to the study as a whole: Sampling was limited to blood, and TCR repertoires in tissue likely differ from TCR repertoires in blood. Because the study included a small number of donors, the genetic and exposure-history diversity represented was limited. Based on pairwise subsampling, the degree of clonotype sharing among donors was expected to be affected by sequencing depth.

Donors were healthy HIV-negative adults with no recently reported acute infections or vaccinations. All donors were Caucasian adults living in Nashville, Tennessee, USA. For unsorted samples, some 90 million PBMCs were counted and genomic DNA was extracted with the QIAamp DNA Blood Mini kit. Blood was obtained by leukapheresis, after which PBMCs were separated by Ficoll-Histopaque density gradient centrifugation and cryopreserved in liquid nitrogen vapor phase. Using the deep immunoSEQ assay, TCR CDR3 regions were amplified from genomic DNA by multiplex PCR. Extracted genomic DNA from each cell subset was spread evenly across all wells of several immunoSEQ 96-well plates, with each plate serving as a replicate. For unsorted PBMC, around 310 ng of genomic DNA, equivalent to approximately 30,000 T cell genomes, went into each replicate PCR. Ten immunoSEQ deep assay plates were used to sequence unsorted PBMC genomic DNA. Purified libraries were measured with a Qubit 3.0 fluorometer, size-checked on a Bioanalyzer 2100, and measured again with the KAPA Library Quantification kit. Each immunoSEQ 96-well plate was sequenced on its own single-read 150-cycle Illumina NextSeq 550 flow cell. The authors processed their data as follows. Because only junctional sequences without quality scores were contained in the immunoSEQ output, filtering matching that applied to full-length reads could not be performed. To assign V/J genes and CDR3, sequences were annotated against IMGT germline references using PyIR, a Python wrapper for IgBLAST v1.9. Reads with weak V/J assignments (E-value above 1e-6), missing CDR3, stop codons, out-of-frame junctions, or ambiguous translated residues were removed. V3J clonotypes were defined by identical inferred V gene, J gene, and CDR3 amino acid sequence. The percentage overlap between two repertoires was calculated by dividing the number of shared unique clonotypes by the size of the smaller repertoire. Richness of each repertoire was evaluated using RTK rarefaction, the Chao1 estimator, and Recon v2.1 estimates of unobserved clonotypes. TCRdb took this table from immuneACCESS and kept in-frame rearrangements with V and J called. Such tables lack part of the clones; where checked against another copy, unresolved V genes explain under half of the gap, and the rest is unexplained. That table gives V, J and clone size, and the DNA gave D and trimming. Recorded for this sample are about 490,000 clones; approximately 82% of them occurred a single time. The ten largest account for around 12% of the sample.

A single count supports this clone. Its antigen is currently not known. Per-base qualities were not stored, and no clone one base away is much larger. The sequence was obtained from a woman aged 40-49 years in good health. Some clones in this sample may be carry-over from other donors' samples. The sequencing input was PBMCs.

The DNA is TGTGCCAGTAGTCAGGACTACGAGCAGTACTTC. Its coded protein is CASSQDYEQYF. The V gene is TRBV19 and the J gene is TRBJ2-7, with the D segment identity uncertain. V loses 5 bases of germline sequence and J loses 3 bases, and the interval between the two ends is 5 bases. According to the germline V gene (reference sequence), CDR1 reads LNHDA and CDR2 reads SQIVND. The CDR3 holds 11 amino acids from the cysteine to the phenylalanine. Of all the DNA, just the CDR3 is kept, 33 bases in frame from base 1.